The 19 T cell receptor beta chains below all came from one sample that was sequenced in a study of Ad26.COV2.S vaccination and SARS-CoV-2 variants. Measured with immunoSEQ multiplex PCR; TCRdb has only the in-frame clones, and not every one. The sample includes some 390,000 clones, about 89% of them seen just once. Noted treatment: around 19 received Ad26.COV2.S at low or high dose, single or two shots; about 5 received placebo; per-sample allocation not given. Samples came from day 63 after the first vaccine or placebo injection. The input for sequencing was peripheral blood, taken in a trial of Ad26.COV2.S vaccine versus placebo. These receptors were collected from a person aged 18 to 65 who received the Ad26.COV2.S COVID-19 vaccine or a placebo.

V usage is TRBV10-3 and J usage is TRBJ1-3, with TRBD1 as a possible D gene (5 bases). The CDR3 extends over 13 amino acids. From germline, CDR1 is ENHRY and CDR2 SYGVKD. V was pared by 4 bases and J by 4 bases, with 8 bases between. CDR3 loop: CAISGGKGNTIYF. The CDR3 DNA reads as TGTGCCATCAGTGGGGGGAAAGGAAACACCATATATTTT.

Details on this clone: A junction boundary mismatches the germline segment, possibly from a read error. CDR3 DNA: TGTGCCTGGACACCCCTAGGAGCTACACACGGGGCCTTC. It specifies CAWTPLGATHGAF. V usage is TRBV30 and J usage is TRBJ1-2, with D unresolved. Germline CDR1 reads GTSNPN; CDR2 reads SVGIG (reference sequence). The CDR3 runs to 13 residues.

The chain carries TRBV7-9 and TRBJ2-7; TRBD1 or TRBD2 may be the D gene (5 bases each). Germline V gives CDR1 SEHNR, CDR2 FQNEAQ (reference sequence). The CDR3 consists of 15 residues. V was shortened by 5 bases and J by 3 bases, with 17 bases between the two germline ends. Written as DNA, the CDR3 is TGTGCCAGCAGCCCGCCACCCGGGGCAGACTACGAGCAGTACTTC. Translation gives CASSPPPGADYEQYF.

V gene TRBV18 combines with J gene TRBJ1-6; D perhaps matches TRBD1 (6 bases). V was pared by 1 base and J by 6 bases, with 7 bases between. The germline V gene encodes CDR1 KGHSH and CDR2 LQKENI. The CDR3 sequence is 14 residues long. CDR3 sequence: CASSPHRANSPLHF. The CDR3 nucleotides read TGTGCCAGCTCACCACACAGGGCTAATTCACCCCTCCACTTT.

The chain is built from TRBV6-5 and TRBJ1-1, with a possible D match to TRBD1 (5 bases). The germline V gene encodes CDR1 MNHEY and CDR2 SVGAGI. The CDR3 runs 11 residues. The V end was cut by 6 bases, the J end by 11 bases, with 13 bases between. The CDR3 DNA is TGTGCCAGCAGGTCGGCACAGGTCGCTTTCTTT. Amino acids: CASRSAQVAFF.

The genes are TRBV5-1 and TRBJ2-7; TRBD2 matches at 10 bases. Germline assignment: CDR1 SGHRS and CDR2 YFSETQ. CDR3 length: 15 amino acids. J lost 5 bases, V lost 7 bases, and 12 bases had no gene match. CDR3 bases: TGCGCCAGCCGTAAACCCGGGACTAGCGATAACGAGCAGTACTTC. Its protein product is CASRKPGTSDNEQYF.

The chain recombines TRBV18 with TRBJ2-1; D is uncertain. Trimming stripped 3 bases from V and 1 base from J, with 13 bases between. The CDR3 totals 16 residues. Germline V gene lookup returns CDR1 KGHSH and CDR2 LQKENI. The CDR3 region is CASSPLGISSYNEQFF. The CDR3 DNA reads as TGTGCCAGCTCACCCCTTGGCATTTCGTCCTACAATGAGCAGTTCTTC.

The chain links TRBV29-1 to TRBJ1-5, with 7 bases lining up with TRBD1. CDR3 length: 13 residues. Per germline, CDR1 SQVTM and CDR2 ANQGSEA. The junction had 4 bases not matched to a gene; V was cut back by 4 bases and J by 4 bases. This CDR3 reads CSVGSGGNQPQHF. The CDR3 coding sequence is TGCAGCGTTGGGTCAGGGGGAAATCAGCCCCAGCATTTT.

V and J are TRBV2 and TRBJ1-1; TRBD1 aligns across 7 bases. This CDR3 comprises 13 residues. Per the germline V gene, CDR1 is SNHLY and CDR2 is FYNNEI. J lost 2 bases, V lost 8 bases, and 5 bases had no gene match. The CDR3 is CASSQGENTEAFF. The CDR3 DNA reads as TGTGCCAGCTCGCAGGGGGAAAACACTGAAGCTTTCTTT.

This chain links TRBV23-1 with TRBJ1-2, with D perhaps matching TRBD1 (5 bases). TRBV23-1 is reported as an ORF; its role is uncertain. This CDR3 spans 13 amino acids. The ends were cut back, 0 bases at V and 7 bases at J, with 9 bases in the middle. The CDR3 loop reads CASSQSGLVGYTF. The DNA for the CDR3 is TGCGCCAGCAGTCAATCGGGGCTCGTTGGCTACACCTTC.

The chain carries TRBV3-1 (or the pseudogene TRBV3-2) and TRBJ2-1; TRBD2 agrees at 13 bases. V trimming: 4 bases; J trimming: 4 bases; junction bases outside the gene matches: 4. CDR3 size: 16 residues. Germline loops: CDR1 LGHDT, CDR2 YNNKEL (reference sequence). The DNA of the CDR3 is TGTGCCAGCAGCCCCCGGACTAGCGGGAGTTACAATGAGCAGTTCTTC. Translating it yields CASSPRTSGSYNEQFF.

The J gene is TRBJ2-1, the V gene TRBV13; D tentatively reads TRBD1 or TRBD2 (6 bases each). The germline V and J ends were trimmed by 5 bases and 4 bases, with 12 bases remaining between them. Per germline, CDR1 PRHDT and CDR2 FYEKMQ (reference sequence). The CDR3 sequence is 14 residues long. The DNA of the CDR3 is TGTGCCAGCAGCCCCAAGGGGGGATACAATGAGCAGTTCTTC. This translates into CASSPKGGYNEQFF.

The chain carries TRBV5-4 and TRBJ2-7; the match to TRBD1 covers 7 bases. The CDR3 loop spans 15 amino acids. Trimming cost V 4 bases and J 2 bases; bases outside gene matches: 9. Germline lookup yields CDR1 SGHNT and CDR2 YYREEE (reference sequence). This chain's CDR3 is CASSPSPQGAYEQYF. The CDR3 DNA reads TGTGCCAGCAGCCCTAGCCCCCAGGGGGCCTACGAGCAGTACTTC.

The genes are TRBV9 and TRBJ2-3; D might be TRBD2 (5 bases). The CDR3 covers 14 residues. CDR1 and CDR2 from the germline V gene are SGDLS and YYNGEE. Deletions cut 3 bases from V and 0 bases from J, with 8 bases between. This chain's CDR3 is CASSAAGSTDTQYF. As DNA, the CDR3 is TGTGCCAGCAGCGCGGCGGGCAGCACAGATACGCAGTATTTT.

This clone was recorded once. The chain recombines TRBV10-1 with TRBJ1-1; possible D gene TRBD1, 5 bases. The V and J ends lost 5 bases and 6 bases respectively, with 13 bases between them. The germline gives CDR1 WNHNN, CDR2 SYGVQD (reference sequence). This CDR3 has 13 residues. The CDR3 coding sequence is TGCGCCAGCAGTTCCACATGGGGACCTGAAGCTTTCTTT. This sequence encodes CASSSTWGPEAFF.

The rearrangement links TRBV30 to TRBJ1-6; 11 bases are a match to TRBD1. Unmatched junction bases numbered 4, after V lost 1 base and J lost 2 bases. In germline, CDR1 is GTSNPN, CDR2 SVGIG (reference sequence). The length of the CDR3 is 17 residues. The CDR3 sequence is CAWSAGQGATYNSPLHF. For the CDR3, the DNA is TGTGCCTGGAGTGCTGGACAGGGGGCAACCTATAATTCACCCCTCCACTTT.

This clone has more than one count but fewer than ten. The chain is built from TRBV6-1 and TRBJ1-5, with TRBD1 matching 7 bases. V was clipped by 1 base and J by 4 bases; unmatched bases: 7. CDR3 length: 16 amino acids. Germline CDR1 reads MNHNS; CDR2 reads SASEGT. CDR3 sequence reads: CASSEDRGAWNQPQHF. CDR3 coding DNA: TGTGCCAGCAGTGAAGACAGGGGCGCTTGGAATCAGCCCCAGCATTTT.

The chain combines TRBV30 with TRBJ2-1, with TRBD2 as a possible D gene (5 bases). The V gene lost 1 base and the J gene lost 2 bases, with 6 bases spanning the gap. The CDR3 contains 13 residues. From germline, CDR1 is GTSNPN and CDR2 SVGIG (reference sequence). The CDR3 DNA reads TGTGCCTGGAGTGCCGGGACCTACAATGAGCAGTTCTTC. This translates into CAWSAGTYNEQFF.

The chain employs TRBV27 and TRBJ1-5; possible D gene TRBD1, 5 bases. Germline values: CDR1 MNHEY, CDR2 SMNVEV (reference sequence). V lost 5 bases to trimming and J lost 1 base, with 12 bases between them. This CDR3 is built from 15 residues. CDR3 DNA: TGTGCCAGCAGTGTCTTAGGGGTCAGCAATCAGCCCCAGCATTTT. Translation: CASSVLGVSNQPQHF.